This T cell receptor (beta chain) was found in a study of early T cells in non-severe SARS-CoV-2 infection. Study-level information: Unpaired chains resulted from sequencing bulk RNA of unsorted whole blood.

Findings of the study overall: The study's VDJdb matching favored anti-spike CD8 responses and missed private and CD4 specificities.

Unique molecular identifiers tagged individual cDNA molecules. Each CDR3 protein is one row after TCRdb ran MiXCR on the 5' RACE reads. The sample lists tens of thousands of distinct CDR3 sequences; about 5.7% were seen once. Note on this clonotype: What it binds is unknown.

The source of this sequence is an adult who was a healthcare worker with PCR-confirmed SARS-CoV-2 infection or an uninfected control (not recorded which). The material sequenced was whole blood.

The CDR3 loop reads CSALDREKLRRGISYEQYF. The CDR3 coding sequence is TGCAGTGCTTTAGACAGGGAGAAATTGAGGCGCGGGATATCCTACGAGCAGTACTTC. This chain connects TRBV20-1 to TRBJ2-7; D perhaps matches TRBD1 (7 bases). The ends were cut back, 5 bases at V and 1 base at J, with 30 bases in the middle. This CDR3 has 19 amino acids. Germline V CDR1 and CDR2: DFQATT, SNEGSKA (reference sequence).